Described below is a single T cell receptor beta chain sequence and its context. Its specificity is not known. This CDR3 region has 14 residues. After removal of 5 bases from V and 6 bases from J, the junction contained 10 bases not matched to a gene. The germline V gene has CDR1 SGHDN and CDR2 FVKESK. The data belong to a study of cytomegalovirus exposure and HLA in healthy donors. Study-wide findings and caveats: TCR beta V segments were, for the most part, productive about 87% or about 30% of the time in an earlier analysis. Per published accounts, TCR beta sequences correctly predicted the HLA-A and HLA-B alleles of most subjects.

Primers for the PCR totalled 60 Vbeta and 13 Jbeta. Here immunoSEQ multiplex PCR was the method, and the copy in TCRdb shows in-frame clones only, minus some. Of about 200,000 clones listed, roughly four fifths are singletons. The sample taken for sequencing was PBMCs. This chain connects TRBV14 to TRBJ2-7; TRBD2 matches 7 bases. The receptor's source is a middle-aged woman in good health and CMV-seronegative. This CDR3 is CASSETLAVSEQYF. The CDR3 region has the DNA TGTGCCAGCAGCGAGACCCTAGCGGTCTCCGAGCAGTACTTC. The full variable domain, rest sourced from reference TRBV14 and TRBJ2-7, is EAGVTQFPSHSVIEKGQTVTLRCDPISGHDNLYWYRRVMGKEIKFLLHFVKESKQDESGMPNNRFLAERTGGTYSTLKVQPAELEDSGVYFCASSETLAVSEQYFGPGTRLTVT.